This T cell receptor beta chain was profiled in a study of blood T cell repertoires in COVID-19. At the level of the study: Collection of acute and convalescent COVID-19 samples took place in the United States, Italy and Spain. In each case, the material was cDNA or gDNA derived from T cells, B-cell-depleted T cells, or PBMCs.

Original data processing: Amplification of reference gene primers was used by the study to estimate nucleated cell counts. Method: immunoSEQ multiplex PCR; TCRdb's copy keeps in-frame clones and lacks some. Clone size and the V and J calls come from that table; the DNA yielded D and trimming. The sample gives about 120,000 clones, around three quarters of which show up once; roughly 4% is in the top ten. V lost 0 bases to trimming and J lost 8 bases, with 16 bases between them. This CDR3 region has 15 residues. Germline CDR1 reads LNHNV; CDR2 reads YYDKDF (reference sequence). This chain links TRBV15 with TRBJ1-1; D is perhaps TRBD1 (5 bases). The receptor was isolated from a woman aged 80 or over with acute or convalescent COVID-19. Sequencing used peripheral blood. This chain's CDR3 is CATSRDIGVTLEAFF. In nucleotides, the CDR3 is TGTGCCACCAGCAGAGATATAGGGGTAACCCTGGAAGCTTTCTTT.